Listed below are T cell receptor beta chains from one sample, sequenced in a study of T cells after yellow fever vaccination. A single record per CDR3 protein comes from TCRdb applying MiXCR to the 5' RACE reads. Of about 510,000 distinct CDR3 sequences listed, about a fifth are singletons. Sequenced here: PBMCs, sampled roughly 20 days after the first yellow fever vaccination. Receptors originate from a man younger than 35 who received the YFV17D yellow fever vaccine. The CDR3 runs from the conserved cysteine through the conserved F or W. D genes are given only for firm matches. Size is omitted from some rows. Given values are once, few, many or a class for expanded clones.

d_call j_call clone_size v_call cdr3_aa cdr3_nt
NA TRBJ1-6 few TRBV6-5 CASSYSLHSPLHF TGTGCCAGCAGTTACTCGTTGCATTCACCCCTCCACTTT
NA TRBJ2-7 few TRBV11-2 CASSLARAEAYEQYF TGTGCCAGCAGCTTAGCCAGGGCTGAGGCCTACGAGCAGTACTTC
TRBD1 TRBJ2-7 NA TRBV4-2 CASSQQAGTDTYEQYF TGTGCCAGCAGCCAACAGGCCGGGACAGACACCTACGAGCAGTACTTC
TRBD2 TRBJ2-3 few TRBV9 CASSALTSGRTDTQYF TGTGCCAGCAGCGCGCTGACTAGCGGACGTACAGATACGCAGTATTTT
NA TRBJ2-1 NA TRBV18 CASSPPNREEQFF TGTGCCAGCTCGCCCCCAAACCGGGAAGAGCAGTTCTTC
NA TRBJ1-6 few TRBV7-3 CASSLMYVSPLHF TGTGCCAGCAGCTTAATGTATGTTTCACCCCTCCACTTT
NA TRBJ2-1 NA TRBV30 CAWRNGGTYNEQFF TGTGCCTGGAGGAACGGGGGAACCTACAATGAGCAGTTCTTC
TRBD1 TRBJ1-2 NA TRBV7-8 CASSADREYGYTF TGTGCCAGCAGCGCCGACAGGGAGTATGGCTACACCTTC
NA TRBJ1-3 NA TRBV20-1 CSARVPRTIYF TGCAGTGCTAGAGTCCCCCGGACCATATATTTT
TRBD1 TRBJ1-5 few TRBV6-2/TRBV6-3 CASLTGDSNQPQHF TGTGCCAGCCTGACAGGGGACAGCAATCAGCCCCAGCATTTT
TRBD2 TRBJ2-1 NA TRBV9 CASSFLQAGGSDEQFF TGTGCCAGCAGCTTCCTCCAAGCGGGGGGAAGTGATGAGCAGTTCTTC
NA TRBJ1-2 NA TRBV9 CASSVETDYGYTF TGTGCCAGCAGCGTAGAGACAGACTATGGCTACACCTTC
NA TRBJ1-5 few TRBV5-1 CAKRLSVSGQPQHF TGCGCCAAAAGACTCTCAGTATCCGGACAGCCCCAGCATTTT
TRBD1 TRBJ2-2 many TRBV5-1 CASTLRGGQGSAGELFF TGCGCCAGCACCCTGAGGGGGGGACAGGGATCGGCCGGGGAGCTGTTTTTT
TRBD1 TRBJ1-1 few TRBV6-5 CASSYGTGDTEAFF TGTGCCAGCAGTTATGGGACAGGGGACACTGAAGCTTTCTTT
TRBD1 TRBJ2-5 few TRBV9 CASSVHGTAVETQYF TGTGCCAGCAGCGTTCATGGGACAGCAGTAGAGACCCAGTACTTC
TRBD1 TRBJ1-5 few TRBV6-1 CASSGDRGVQPQHF TGTGCCAGCAGTGGGGACAGGGGGGTCCAGCCCCAGCATTTT
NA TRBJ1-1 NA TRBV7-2 CASSLALDKAFF TGTGCCAGCAGCTTAGCGCTAGATAAAGCTTTCTTT
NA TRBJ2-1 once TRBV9 CASSPTAREQFF TGTGCCAGCAGCCCCACGGCCAGGGAGCAGTTCTTC
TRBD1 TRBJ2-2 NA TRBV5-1 CASSLEVRGLTGELFF TGCGCCAGCAGCTTGGAGGTTAGGGGGCTCACCGGGGAGCTGTTTTTT
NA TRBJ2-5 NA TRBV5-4 CASSRTEQETQYF TGTGCCAGCAGCCGTACAGAACAAGAGACCCAGTACTTC
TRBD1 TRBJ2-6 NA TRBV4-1 CASSQGQGLFGANVLTF TGCGCCAGCAGCCAAGGACAGGGGCTTTTTGGGGCCAACGTCCTGACTTTC
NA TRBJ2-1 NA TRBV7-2 CASSLMRGSEQFF TGTGCCAGCAGCTTAATGCGAGGGAGTGAGCAGTTCTTC
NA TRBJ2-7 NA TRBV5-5 CASSLYQEPYEQYF TGTGCCAGCAGCTTGTACCAGGAACCCTACGAGCAGTACTTC
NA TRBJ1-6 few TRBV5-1 CASSLEGELARSPLHF TGCGCCAGCAGCTTGGAAGGGGAACTAGCTCGGTCACCCCTCCACTTT
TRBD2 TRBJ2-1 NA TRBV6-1 CASSVAGLSYNEQFF TGTGCCAGCAGTGTAGCGGGCCTCTCCTACAATGAGCAGTTCTTC
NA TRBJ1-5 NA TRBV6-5 CASSYAGFSQPQHF TGTGCCAGCAGTTACGCGGGCTTTAGTCAGCCCCAGCATTTT
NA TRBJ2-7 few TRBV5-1 CASSHNRAGGNEQYF TGCGCCAGCAGTCACAACAGGGCAGGTGGAAACGAGCAGTACTTC
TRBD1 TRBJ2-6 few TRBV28 CASTGTGFIGANVLTF TGTGCCAGCACCGGGACAGGGTTCATTGGGGCCAACGTCCTGACTTTC
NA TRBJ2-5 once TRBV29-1 CSVGAGEETQYF TGCAGCGTTGGGGCAGGGGAAGAGACCCAGTACTTC
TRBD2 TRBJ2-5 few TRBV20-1 CSAIRLAGAHGRETQYF TGCAGTGCTATCAGACTAGCGGGGGCCCACGGAAGGGAGACCCAGTACTTC
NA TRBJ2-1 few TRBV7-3 CASSSLWGGHYHEQFF TGTGCCAGCAGCTCCCTTTGGGGGGGCCATTACCATGAGCAGTTCTTC
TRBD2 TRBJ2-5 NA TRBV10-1 CASSEGLAGIETQYF TGCGCCAGCAGTGAGGGACTAGCGGGGATTGAGACCCAGTACTTC
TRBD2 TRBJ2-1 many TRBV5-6 CASSSTSGTTYNEQFF TGTGCCAGCAGCTCGACCAGCGGGACTACTTACAATGAGCAGTTCTTC
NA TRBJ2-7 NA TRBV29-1 CSVAGRDEQYF TGCAGCGTTGCGGGCAGGGACGAGCAGTACTTC
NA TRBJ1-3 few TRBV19 CASSEPGTSGNTIYF TGTGCCAGTAGTGAACCCGGGACCTCTGGAAACACCATATATTTT